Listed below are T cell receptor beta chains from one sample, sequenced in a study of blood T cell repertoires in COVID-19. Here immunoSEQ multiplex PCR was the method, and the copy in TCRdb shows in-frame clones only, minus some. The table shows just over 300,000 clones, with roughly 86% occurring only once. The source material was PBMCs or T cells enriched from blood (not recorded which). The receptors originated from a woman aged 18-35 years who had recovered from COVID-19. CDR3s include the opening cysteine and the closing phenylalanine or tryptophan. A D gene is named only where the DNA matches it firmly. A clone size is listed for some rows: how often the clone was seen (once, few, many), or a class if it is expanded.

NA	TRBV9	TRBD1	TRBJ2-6	CASSVPRGPGANVLTF	TGTGCCAGCAGCGTACCCAGGGGGCCAGGGGCCAACGTCCTGACTTTC
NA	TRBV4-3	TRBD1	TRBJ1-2	CASSQPGQIYGYTF	TGCGCCAGCAGCCAACCGGGACAGATCTATGGCTACACCTTC
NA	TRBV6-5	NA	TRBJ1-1	CASTTTSGNTEAFF	TGTGCCAGCACCACAACTTCAGGGAACACTGAAGCTTTCTTT
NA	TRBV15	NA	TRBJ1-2	CATSTDLGLPNYGYTF	TGTGCCACCAGCACTGATCTTGGACTGCCTAACTATGGCTACACCTTC
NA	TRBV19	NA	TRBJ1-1	CASSHKGGYTEAFF	TGTGCCAGTAGTCATAAGGGAGGGTACACTGAAGCTTTCTTT
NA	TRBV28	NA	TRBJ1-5	CASSGGAPQHF	TGTGCCAGCAGTGGAGGGGCGCCCCAGCATTTT
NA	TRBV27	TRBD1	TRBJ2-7	CASRPGQGLFEQYF	TGTGCCAGCAGACCGGGACAGGGTTTATTCGAGCAGTACTTC
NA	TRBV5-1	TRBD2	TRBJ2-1	CASSRASGSYNEQFF	TGCGCCAGCAGCCGAGCTAGCGGGAGTTACAATGAGCAGTTCTTC
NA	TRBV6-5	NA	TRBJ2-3	CASTPRLTDTQYF	TGTGCCAGCACCCCCCGTCTTACAGATACGCAGTATTTT
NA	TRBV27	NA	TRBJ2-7	CASTLVGGDNEQYF	TGTGCCAGCACCCTAGTGGGAGGAGATAACGAGCAGTACTTC
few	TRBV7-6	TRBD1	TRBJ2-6	CASSAGTGGAGANVLTF	TGTGCCAGCAGCGCCGGGACAGGGGGCGCTGGGGCCAACGTCCTGACTTTC
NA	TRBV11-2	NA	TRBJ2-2	CASSLELASGELFF	TGTGCCAGCAGCTTAGAACTAGCTTCCGGGGAGCTGTTTTTT
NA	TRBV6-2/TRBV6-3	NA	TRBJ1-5	CASSYSAGSQPQHF	TGTGCCAGCAGTTACTCAGCCGGGAGTCAGCCCCAGCATTTT
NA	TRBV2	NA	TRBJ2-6	CASSVTGISGANVLTF	TGTGCCAGCAGTGTAACAGGGATCTCTGGGGCCAACGTCCTGACTTTC
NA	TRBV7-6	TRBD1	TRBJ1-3	CASSLGQGKSGNTIYF	TGTGCCAGCAGCTTAGGACAGGGGAAATCTGGAAACACCATATATTTT
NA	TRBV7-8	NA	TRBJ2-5	CASSLGRGAETQYF	TGTGCCAGCAGCTTAGGGAGGGGCGCAGAGACCCAGTACTTC
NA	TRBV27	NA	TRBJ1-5	CASSLNRNQPQHF	TGTGCCAGCAGTTTAAACAGGAATCAGCCCCAGCATTTT
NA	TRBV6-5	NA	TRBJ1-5	CASSRGIGNQPQHF	TGTGCCAGCAGTAGGGGGATCGGCAATCAGCCCCAGCATTTT
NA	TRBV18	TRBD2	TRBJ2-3	CASSWGLAGLDTQYF	TGTGCCAGCTCATGGGGACTAGCGGGCCTGGATACGCAGTATTTT
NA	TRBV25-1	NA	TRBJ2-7	CASRTRETYEQYF	TGTGCCAGCAGGACCCGGGAGACCTACGAGCAGTACTTC
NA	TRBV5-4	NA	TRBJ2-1	CASSLEGVYNEQFF	TGTGCCAGCAGCTTGGAAGGGGTCTACAATGAGCAGTTCTTC
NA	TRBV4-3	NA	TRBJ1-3	CASSQETGFSGNTIYF	TGCGCCAGCAGCCAGGAAACAGGGTTCTCTGGAAACACCATATATTTT
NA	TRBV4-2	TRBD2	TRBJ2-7	CASSQGRYAPGGGEQYF	TGTGCCAGCAGCCAAGGTCGTTATGCCCCGGGGGGGGGCGAGCAGTACTTC
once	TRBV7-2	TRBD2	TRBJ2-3	CASSLGGGRVTDTQYF	TGTGCCAGCAGCTTAGGGGGGGGACGGGTCACAGATACGCAGTATTTT
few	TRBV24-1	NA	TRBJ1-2	CATSDGTRSNYGYTF	TGTGCCACCAGTGACGGCACTAGGTCGAACTATGGCTACACCTTC
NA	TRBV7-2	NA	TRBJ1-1	CASSFERNTEAFF	TGTGCCAGCAGCTTTGAGAGGAACACTGAAGCTTTCTTT
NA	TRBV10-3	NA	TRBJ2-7	CAISESWESEQYF	TGTGCCATCAGTGAGTCTTGGGAGTCGGAGCAGTACTTC
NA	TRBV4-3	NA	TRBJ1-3	CASSQGELGNTIYF	TGCGCCAGCAGCCAAGGAGAATTGGGAAACACCATATATTTT
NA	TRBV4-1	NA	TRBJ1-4	CASSVEATNEKLFF	TGCGCCAGCAGTGTGGAGGCAACTAATGAAAAACTGTTTTTT
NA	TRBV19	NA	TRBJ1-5	CASSVLPNQPQHF	TGTGCCAGTAGTGTCCTTCCCAATCAGCCCCAGCATTTT
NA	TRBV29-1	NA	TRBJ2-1	CSVEDYSSVF	TGCAGCGTGGAGGACTATTCAAGCGTCTTC
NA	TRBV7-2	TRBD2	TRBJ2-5	CASSLGAGGGQETQYF	TGTGCCAGCAGCTTAGGGGCGGGAGGGGGGCAAGAGACCCAGTACTTC
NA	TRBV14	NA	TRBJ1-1	CARSPGTTSANTEAFF	TGTGCCAGATCGCCGGGGACAACTAGCGCGAACACTGAAGCTTTCTTT
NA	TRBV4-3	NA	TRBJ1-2	CASSQDRTENNGYTF	TGCGCCAGCAGCCAAGATCGTACAGAAAATAATGGCTACACCTTC
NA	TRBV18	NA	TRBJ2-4	CASSYREGRTAKNIQYF	TGTGCCAGCTCATACAGGGAAGGAAGAACAGCCAAAAACATTCAGTACTTC
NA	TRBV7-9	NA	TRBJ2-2	CASSFLGGNTGELFF	TGTGCCAGCAGCTTCCTGGGGGGTAACACCGGGGAGCTGTTTTTT
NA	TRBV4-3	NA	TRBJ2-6	CASSPGHLLSGANVLTF	TGCGCCAGCAGTCCGGGACACTTACTCTCTGGGGCCAACGTCCTGACTTTC
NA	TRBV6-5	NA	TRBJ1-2	CASGRQVYYGYTF	TGTGCCAGCGGTCGACAGGTTTACTATGGCTACACCTTC
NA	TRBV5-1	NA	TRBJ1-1	CASSLAGGATNTEAFF	TGCGCCAGCAGCTTGGCCGGAGGGGCCACGAACACTGAAGCTTTCTTT
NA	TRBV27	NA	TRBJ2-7	CASSLNTSPNQQYF	TGTGCCAGCAGTTTAAATACTAGTCCCAATCAGCAGTACTTC
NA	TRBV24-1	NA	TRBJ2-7	CATSDLGSRPGLFSYEQYF	TGTGCCACCAGTGATTTGGGGAGCCGACCGGGACTGTTCTCCTACGAGCAGTACTTC
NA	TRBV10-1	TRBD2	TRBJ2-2	CASSESSGSDLRGAGELFF	TGCGCCAGCAGTGAGTCCAGCGGGAGTGACTTGAGAGGCGCCGGGGAGCTGTTTTTT
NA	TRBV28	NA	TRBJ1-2	CASSRGLYGYTF	TGTGCCAGCAGTCGGGGTCTCTATGGCTACACCTTC
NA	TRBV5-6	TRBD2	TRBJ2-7	CASSRSPSGLMGYEQYF	TGTGCCAGCAGCCGGAGCCCTAGCGGACTAATGGGGTACGAGCAGTACTTC
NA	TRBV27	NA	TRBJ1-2	CASSLSAGANYGYTF	TGTGCCAGCAGTTTATCGGCAGGGGCTAACTATGGCTACACCTTC
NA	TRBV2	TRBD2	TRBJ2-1	CASKAGGQPNEQFF	TGTGCCAGCAAAGCGGGGGGCCAACCGAATGAGCAGTTCTTC
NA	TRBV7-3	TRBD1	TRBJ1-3	CASSVTGGRGNTIYF	TGTGCCAGCAGCGTGACAGGGGGTCGAGGAAACACCATATATTTT
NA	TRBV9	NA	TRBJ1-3	CASSEPRGTIYF	TGTGCCAGCAGCGAGCCGCGGGGGACCATATATTTT
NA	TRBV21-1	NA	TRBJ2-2	CASSSRGCGDTGELFF	TGTGCCAGCAGCTCTAGGGGGTGTGGGGACACCGGGGAGCTGTTTTTT
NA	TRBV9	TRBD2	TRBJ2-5	CASGEGFLGGQETQYF	TGTGCCAGCGGGGAGGGGTTTTTGGGGGGCCAAGAGACCCAGTACTTC
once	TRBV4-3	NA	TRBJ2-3	CASSQDGAGDTQYF	TGCGCCAGCAGCCAAGACGGAGCGGGAGATACGCAGTATTTT
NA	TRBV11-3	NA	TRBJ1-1	CASSYGGQNTEAFF	TGTGCCAGCAGCTACGGGGGTCAGAACACTGAAGCTTTCTTT
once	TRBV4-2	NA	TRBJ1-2	CASSQVVNYGYTF	TGTGCCAGCAGCCAAGTCGTTAACTATGGCTACACCTTC
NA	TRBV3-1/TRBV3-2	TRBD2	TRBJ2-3	CASSPKRAGGLDTQYF	TGTGCCAGCAGCCCGAAAAGGGCGGGGGGTCTAGATACGCAGTATTTT
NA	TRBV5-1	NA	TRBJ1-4	CASSLGDTGLEKLFF	TGCGCCAGCAGCTTGGGTGATACAGGGTTGGAAAAACTGTTTTTT
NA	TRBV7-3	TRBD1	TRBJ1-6	CASSSAGTGVSPLHF	TGTGCCAGCAGCTCAGCCGGGACAGGGGTCTCACCCCTCCACTTT
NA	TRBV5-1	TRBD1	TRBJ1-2	CASSLIGTGTYGYTF	TGCGCCAGCAGCTTGATTGGGACAGGGACATATGGCTACACCTTC
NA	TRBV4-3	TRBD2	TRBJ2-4	CASSQPHRGVKLAKNIQYF	TGCGCCAGCAGCCAGCCCCATCGGGGGGTTAAACTAGCCAAAAACATTCAGTACTTC
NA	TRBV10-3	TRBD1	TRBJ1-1	CAISESQGASNTEAFF	TGTGCCATCAGTGAGTCGCAGGGGGCTTCCAACACTGAAGCTTTCTTT
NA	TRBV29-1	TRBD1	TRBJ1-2	CSARDSTPHGYTF	TGCAGCGCGAGGGACAGTACTCCTCATGGCTACACCTTC